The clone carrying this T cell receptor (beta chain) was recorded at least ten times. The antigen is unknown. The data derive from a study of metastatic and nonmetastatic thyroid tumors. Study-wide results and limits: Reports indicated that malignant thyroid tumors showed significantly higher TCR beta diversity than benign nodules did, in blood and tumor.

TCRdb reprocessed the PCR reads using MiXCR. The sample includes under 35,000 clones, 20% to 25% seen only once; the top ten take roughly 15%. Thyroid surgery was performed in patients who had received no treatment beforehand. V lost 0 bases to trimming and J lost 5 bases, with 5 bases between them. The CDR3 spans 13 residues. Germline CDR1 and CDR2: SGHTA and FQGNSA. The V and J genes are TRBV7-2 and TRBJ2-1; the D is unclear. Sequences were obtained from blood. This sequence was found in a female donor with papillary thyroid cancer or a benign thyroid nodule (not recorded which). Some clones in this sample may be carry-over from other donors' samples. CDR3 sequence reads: CASSLARNNEQFF. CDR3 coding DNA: TGTGCCAGCAGCTTAGCGCGGAACAATGAGCAGTTCTTC.